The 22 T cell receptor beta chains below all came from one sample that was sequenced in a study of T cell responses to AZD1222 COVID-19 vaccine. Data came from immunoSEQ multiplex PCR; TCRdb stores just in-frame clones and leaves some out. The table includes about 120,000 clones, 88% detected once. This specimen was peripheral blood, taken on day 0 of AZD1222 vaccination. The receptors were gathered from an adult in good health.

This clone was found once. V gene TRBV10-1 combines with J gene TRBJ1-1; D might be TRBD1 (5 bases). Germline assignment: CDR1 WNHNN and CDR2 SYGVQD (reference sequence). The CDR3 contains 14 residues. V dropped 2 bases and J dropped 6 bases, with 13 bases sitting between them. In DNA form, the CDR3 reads TGCGCCAGCAGTGAGACGGGACGCGAGCCTGAAGCTTTCTTT. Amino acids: CASSETGREPEAFF.

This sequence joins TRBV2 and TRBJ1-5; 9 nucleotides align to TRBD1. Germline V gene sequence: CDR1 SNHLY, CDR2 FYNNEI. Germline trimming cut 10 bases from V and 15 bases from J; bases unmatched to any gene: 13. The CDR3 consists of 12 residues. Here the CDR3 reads CATPGQGGELHF. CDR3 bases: TGTGCCACCCCGGGACAGGGAGGTGAGTTGCATTTT.

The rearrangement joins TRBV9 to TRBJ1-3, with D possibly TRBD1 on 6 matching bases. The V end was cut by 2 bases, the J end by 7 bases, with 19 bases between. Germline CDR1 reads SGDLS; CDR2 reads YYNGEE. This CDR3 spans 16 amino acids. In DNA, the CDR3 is TGTGCCAGCAGCGTTGGACAGTCTCTACTGGCGAACACCATATATTTT. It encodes CASSVGQSLLANTIYF.

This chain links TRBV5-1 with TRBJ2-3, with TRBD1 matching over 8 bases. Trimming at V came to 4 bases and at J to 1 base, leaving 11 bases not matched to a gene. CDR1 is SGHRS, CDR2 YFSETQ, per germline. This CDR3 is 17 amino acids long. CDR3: CASSPRQGWGGTDTQYF. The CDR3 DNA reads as TGCGCCAGCAGCCCGCGACAGGGGTGGGGGGGCACAGATACGCAGTATTTT.

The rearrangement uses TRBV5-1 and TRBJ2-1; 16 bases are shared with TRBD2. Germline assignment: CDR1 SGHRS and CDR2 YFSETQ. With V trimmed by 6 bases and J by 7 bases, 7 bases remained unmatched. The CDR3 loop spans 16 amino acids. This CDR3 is CASTATGLAGGNEQFF. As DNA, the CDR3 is TGCGCCAGCACGGCGACGGGACTAGCGGGGGGGAATGAGCAGTTCTTC.

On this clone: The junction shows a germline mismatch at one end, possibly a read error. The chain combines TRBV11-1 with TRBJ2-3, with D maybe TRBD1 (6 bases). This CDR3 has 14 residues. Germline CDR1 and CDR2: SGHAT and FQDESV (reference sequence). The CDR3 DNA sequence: TGTGCCAGCAGCTTATCCGGACAGATAGATCCGCAGTATTTT. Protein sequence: CASSLSGQIDPQYF. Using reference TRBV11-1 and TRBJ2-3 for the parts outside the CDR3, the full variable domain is EAEVAQSPRYKITEKSQAVAFWCDPISGHATLYWYRQILGQGPELLVQFQDESVVDDSQLPKDRFSAERLKGVDSTLKIQPAELGDSAMYLCASSLSGQIDPQYFGPGTRLTVL.

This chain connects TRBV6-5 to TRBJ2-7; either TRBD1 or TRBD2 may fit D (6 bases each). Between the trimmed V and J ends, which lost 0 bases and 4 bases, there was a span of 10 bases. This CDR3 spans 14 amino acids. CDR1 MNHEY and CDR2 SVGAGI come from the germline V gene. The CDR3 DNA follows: TGTGCCAGCAGTTACTCGAGGGGGGAATACGAGCAGTACTTC. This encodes CASSYSRGEYEQYF.

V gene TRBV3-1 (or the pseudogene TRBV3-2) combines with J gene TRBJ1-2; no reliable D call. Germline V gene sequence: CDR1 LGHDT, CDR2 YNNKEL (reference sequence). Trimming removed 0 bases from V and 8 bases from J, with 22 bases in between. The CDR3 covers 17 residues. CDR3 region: CASSQDRQDPPQWGYTF. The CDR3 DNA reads TGTGCCAGCAGCCAAGATCGCCAGGATCCCCCCCAATGGGGCTACACCTTC.

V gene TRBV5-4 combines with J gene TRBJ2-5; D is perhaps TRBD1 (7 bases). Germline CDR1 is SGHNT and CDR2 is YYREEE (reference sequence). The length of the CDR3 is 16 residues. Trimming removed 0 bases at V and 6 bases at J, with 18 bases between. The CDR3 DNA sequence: TGTGCCAGCAGCTTGGTTCGGGGGACAGTGACGAAGACCCAGTACTTC. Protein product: CASSLVRGTVTKTQYF.

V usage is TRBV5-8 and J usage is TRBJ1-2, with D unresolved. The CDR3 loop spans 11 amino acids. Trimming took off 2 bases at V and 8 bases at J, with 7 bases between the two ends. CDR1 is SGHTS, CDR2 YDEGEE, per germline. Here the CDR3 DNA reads TGTGCCAGCAGCTTCGGTTTGGGCTACACCTTC. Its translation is CASSFGLGYTF.

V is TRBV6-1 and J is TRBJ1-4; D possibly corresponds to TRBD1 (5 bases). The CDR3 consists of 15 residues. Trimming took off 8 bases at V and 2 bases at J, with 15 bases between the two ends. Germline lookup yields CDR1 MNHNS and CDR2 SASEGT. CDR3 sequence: CASRGAGTTNEKLFF. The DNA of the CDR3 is TGTGCCAGCCGTGGAGCCGGGACGACTAATGAAAAACTGTTTTTT.

This chain's CDR3 is CASRADTPPSYEQYF. The CDR3 nucleotides read TGTGCCAGCAGGGCGGACACTCCACCCTCCTACGAGCAGTACTTC. This sequence joins TRBV6-5 and TRBJ2-7; tentative D call: TRBD1 (5 bases). V was clipped by 6 bases and J by 0 bases, with 15 bases between them. The germline V gene has CDR1 MNHEY and CDR2 SVGAGI. The CDR3 length is 15 residues.

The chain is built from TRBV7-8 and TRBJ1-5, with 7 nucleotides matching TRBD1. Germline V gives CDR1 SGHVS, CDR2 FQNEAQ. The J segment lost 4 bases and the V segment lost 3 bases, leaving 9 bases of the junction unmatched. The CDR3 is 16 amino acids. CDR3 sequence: CASSFKGASGNQPQHF. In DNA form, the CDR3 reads TGTGCCAGCAGCTTTAAGGGGGCGTCAGGAAATCAGCCCCAGCATTTT. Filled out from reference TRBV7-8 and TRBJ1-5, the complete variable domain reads GAGVSQSPRYKVAKRGQDVALRCDPISGHVSLFWYQQALGQGPEFLTYFQNEAQLDKSGLPSDRFFAERPEGSVSTLKIQRTQQEDSAVYLCASSFKGASGNQPQHFGDGTRLSIL.

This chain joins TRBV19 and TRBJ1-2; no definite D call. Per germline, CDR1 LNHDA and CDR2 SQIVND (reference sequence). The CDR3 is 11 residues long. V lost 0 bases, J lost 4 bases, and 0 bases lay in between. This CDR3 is CASSIDYGYTF. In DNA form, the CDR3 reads TGTGCCAGTAGTATAGACTATGGCTACACCTTC. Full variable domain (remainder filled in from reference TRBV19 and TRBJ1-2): DGGITQSPKYLFRKEGQNVTLSCEQNLNHDAMYWYRQDPGQGLRLIYYSQIVNDFQKGDIAEGYSVSREKKESFPLTVTSAQKNPTAFYLCASSIDYGYTFGSGTRLTVV.

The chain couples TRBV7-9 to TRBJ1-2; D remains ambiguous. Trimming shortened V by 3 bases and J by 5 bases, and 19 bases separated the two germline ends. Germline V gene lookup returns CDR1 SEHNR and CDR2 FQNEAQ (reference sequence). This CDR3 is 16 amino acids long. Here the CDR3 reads CASSFVSVSPLYGYTF. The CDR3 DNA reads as TGTGCCAGCAGCTTCGTTTCAGTCTCCCCACTATATGGCTACACCTTC.

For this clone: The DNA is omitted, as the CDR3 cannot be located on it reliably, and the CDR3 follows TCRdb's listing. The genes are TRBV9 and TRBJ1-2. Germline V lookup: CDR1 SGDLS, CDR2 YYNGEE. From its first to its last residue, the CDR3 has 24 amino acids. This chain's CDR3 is CASSAGPMATPSVRGPAGTEGYTF.

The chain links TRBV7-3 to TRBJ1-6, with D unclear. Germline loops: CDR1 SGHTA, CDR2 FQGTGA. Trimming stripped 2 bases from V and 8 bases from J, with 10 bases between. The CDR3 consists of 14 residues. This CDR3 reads CASSLPPRDSPLHF. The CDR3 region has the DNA TGTGCCAGCAGCTTACCCCCCCGGGATTCACCCCTCCACTTT.

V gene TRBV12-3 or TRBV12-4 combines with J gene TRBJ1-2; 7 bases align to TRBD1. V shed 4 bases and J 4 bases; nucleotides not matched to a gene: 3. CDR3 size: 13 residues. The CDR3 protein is CASSWDSFYGYTF. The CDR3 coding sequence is TGTGCCAGCAGTTGGGACAGCTTCTATGGCTACACCTTC.

The CDR3 loop reads CAISSLVAGDQPQHF. The CDR3 region has the DNA TGTGCCATCAGCTCCCTCGTCGCTGGCGATCAGCCCCAGCATTTT. V gene TRBV10-3 combines with J gene TRBJ1-5; D not resolved. There are 15 residues in the CDR3. Germline assignment: CDR1 ENHRY and CDR2 SYGVKD. With 6 bases removed from V and 5 bases from J, the gap between germline ends came to 17 bases.

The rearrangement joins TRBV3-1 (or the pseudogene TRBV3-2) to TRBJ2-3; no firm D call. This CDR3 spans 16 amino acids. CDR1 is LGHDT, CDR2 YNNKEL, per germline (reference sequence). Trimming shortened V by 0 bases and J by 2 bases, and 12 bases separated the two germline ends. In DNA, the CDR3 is TGTGCCAGCAGCCAAGATTGGGTGGCCCTCACAGATACGCAGTATTTT. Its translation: CASSQDWVALTDTQYF.

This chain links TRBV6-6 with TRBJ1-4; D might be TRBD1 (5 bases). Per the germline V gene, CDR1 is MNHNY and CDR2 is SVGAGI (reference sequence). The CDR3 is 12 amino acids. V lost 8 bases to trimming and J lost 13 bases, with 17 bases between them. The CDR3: CASGDVGRGLFF. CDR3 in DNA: TGTGCCAGCGGGGACGTCGGTAGGGGACTGTTTTTT.

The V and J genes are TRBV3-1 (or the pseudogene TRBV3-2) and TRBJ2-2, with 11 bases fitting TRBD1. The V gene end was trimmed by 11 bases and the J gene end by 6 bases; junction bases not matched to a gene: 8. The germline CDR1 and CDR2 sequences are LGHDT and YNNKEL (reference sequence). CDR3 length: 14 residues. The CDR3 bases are TGTGCCTCCTCGACGGGACAGGGGGCCGGGGAGCTGTTTTTT. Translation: CASSTGQGAGELFF.